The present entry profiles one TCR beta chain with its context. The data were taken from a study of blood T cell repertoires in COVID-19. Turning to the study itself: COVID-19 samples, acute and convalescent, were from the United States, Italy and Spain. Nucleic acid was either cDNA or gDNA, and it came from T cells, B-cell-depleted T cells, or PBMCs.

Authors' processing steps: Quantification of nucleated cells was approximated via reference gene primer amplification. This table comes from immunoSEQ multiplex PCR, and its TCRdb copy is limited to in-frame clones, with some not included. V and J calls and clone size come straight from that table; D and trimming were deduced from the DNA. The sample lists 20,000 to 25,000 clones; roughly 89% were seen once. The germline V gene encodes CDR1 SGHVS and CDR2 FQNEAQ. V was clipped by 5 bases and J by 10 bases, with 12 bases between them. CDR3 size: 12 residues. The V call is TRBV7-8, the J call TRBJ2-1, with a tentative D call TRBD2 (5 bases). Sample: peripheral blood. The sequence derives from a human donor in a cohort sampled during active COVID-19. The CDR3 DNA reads TGTGCCAGCAGCCCCGCGGGTCGGGAGCAGTTCTTC. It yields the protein CASSPAGREQFF.